The source of this TCR beta chain is a study of regulatory T cells in long-lasting Graves disease (dated by TCRdb to the early 2020s). Study-level background: To count as having persistent Graves' disease, a patient had to have received antithyroid drug treatment for over 5 years with TSH receptor autoantibodies remaining persistently positive. Peripheral blood TCR sequencing and RNA sequencing compared persistent Graves' disease patients with newly diagnosed Graves' disease patients. The study took place in China and was registered as a clinical trial. A total of about 35 samples underwent TCR sequencing, from roughly 13 patients with persistent Graves' disease and some 20 patients with newly diagnosed Graves' disease. In the clinical cohort, patients with persistent Graves' disease had used antithyroid drugs for an average of about 10.3 years. Broad study findings and their caveats: Sequencing and analysis were restricted to the TCR beta chain. Persistent disease showed preferential use of TRBV28, TRBJ1-2 and TRBJ2-5, whereas newly diagnosed disease favored TRBV20-1 and TRBJ2-1. Because the primary lesion, thyroid tissue, could not be accessed, the study looked at peripheral blood alone. Persistent patients shared more public clonotypes among themselves (around 2,500) than newly diagnosed patients did (over 900). Lower TCR Shannon entropy and fewer highly expanded clones were observed in persistent Graves' disease patients than in newly diagnosed patients, which suggested clonal expansion. As a limitation, the authors acknowledged that the small sample size may reduce accuracy.

CDR1 and CDR2 (DFQATT, SNEGSKA) derive from the germline V gene (reference sequence). The CDR3 spans 14 residues, from the cysteine through the phenylalanine. The only DNA kept is the CDR3, 42 bases in frame from the first base. Deletion took 0 bases off V and 2 bases off J, with a span of 8 bases between the germline ends. The time point label here, explained by the study, means: persistent/refractory GD, antithyroid drugs over 5 years with positive TRAb. RNA was extracted from PBMCs in TRIzol for both TCR sequencing and RNA sequencing. The diagnosis of Graves' disease was made according to American Thyroid Association guidelines. The patients came from an endocrinology department in Xi'an, China. Each patient gave around 9 milliliters of peripheral blood, collected in an EDTA anticoagulant tube. Ficoll Paque Plus density gradient separation was used to isolate PBMCs, and no further T cell sorting was done. An Agilent 2100 Bioanalyzer and agarose gel were used to assess RNA quality, and a NanoDrop 2000 was used to measure RNA concentration.

As concerns this clonotype: Its recognized antigen is unknown. One base away there is no much larger clone; base qualities are not given.

Library creation used multiplex PCR. Sequenced using an Illumina HiSeq 4000. iRepertoire HTBI primers and Arm-PCR amplification of CDR3 regions were used to construct TCR beta libraries. PCR products were gel purified before sequencing. Processing in the source paper ran as follows. Across samples, 60 to 70 TRBV and 15 or so TRBJ segments were identified and used for gene usage analysis of CDR3 amino acid clonotypes. Filtered high-quality paired reads were merged into contigs using COPE and FqMerger. BLAST was used to align contigs to IMGT TRBV, TRBD and TRBJ reference genes, and CDR3 was defined according to IMGT. Any clonotype with a frequency above 0.1% was classified as a highly expanded clone. Repertoire diversity was measured by Shannon entropy, and V-J evenness by the Gini coefficient. A clonotype found in more than one individual was treated as public. The public reads were reanalyzed by TCRdb: fastp trimming at Q25, MiXCR alignment, in-frame beta chains only. Each CDR3 protein gets just one entry, which takes the most common genes and DNA from the rows behind it. The V and J calls were determined by TCRdb, not by the authors. Counted in this sample were over 650,000 distinct CDR3 sequences; about 32% of them appeared once. Jointly, the top ten make up roughly 40% of the sample.

This specimen consisted of peripheral blood mononuclear cells (PBMCs), obtained when the disease was refractory, from a patient treated with antithyroid drugs. Recombination linked TRBV20-1 to TRBJ1-3; the D gene is perhaps TRBD1, from 6 matching bases. This sequence originates from a female donor with Graves disease. CDR3 protein: CSARDRQAGNTIYF. In nucleotide form, the sequence is TGCAGTGCTAGAGACAGACAGGCTGGAAACACCATATATTTT.